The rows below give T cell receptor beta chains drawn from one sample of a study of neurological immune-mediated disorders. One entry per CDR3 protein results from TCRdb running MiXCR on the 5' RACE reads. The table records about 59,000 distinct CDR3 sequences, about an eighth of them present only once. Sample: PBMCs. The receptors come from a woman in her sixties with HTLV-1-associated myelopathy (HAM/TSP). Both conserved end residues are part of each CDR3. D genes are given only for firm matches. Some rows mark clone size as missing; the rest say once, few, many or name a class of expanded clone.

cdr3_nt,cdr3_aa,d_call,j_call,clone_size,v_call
TGCAGTGCTAGAATAGGGACGGTGAACACTGAAGCTTTCTTT,CSARIGTVNTEAFF,-,TRBJ1-1,many,TRBV20-1
TGTGCCAGCAGTCGGACCCGCTACGAGCAGTACTTC,CASSRTRYEQYF,-,TRBJ2-7,few,TRBV12-3/TRBV12-4
TGTGCCAGCAGCTTGTTAGAAGGGGACGTATACAATGAGCAGTTCTTC,CASSLLEGDVYNEQFF,-,TRBJ2-1,many,TRBV5-5
TGTGCCAGCAGCTCCGGGACTAGCGTTCTCACTAGCACAGATACGCAGTATTTT,CASSSGTSVLTSTDTQYF,TRBD2,TRBJ2-3,-,TRBV7-8
TGCGCCAGCAGCTTGGGGGGACTAGCGACAATTTACGAGCAGTACTTC,CASSLGGLATIYEQYF,TRBD2,TRBJ2-7,many,TRBV5-1
TGTGCCAGCAGTTTGGGACTAGCGGGAGAGCAGTACTTC,CASSLGLAGEQYF,TRBD2,TRBJ2-7,many,TRBV6-5
TGCGCCAGCAGCTTGTCGGTGGGATCCTACAATGAGCAGTTCTTC,CASSLSVGSYNEQFF,-,TRBJ2-1,many,TRBV5-1
TGTGCCAGCAGCTTGAGTGTTAAGGGCGCCAGCGGGGAGCTGTTTTTT,CASSLSVKGASGELFF,-,TRBJ2-2,-,TRBV5-4
TGTGCCAGCAGTTTAGGATTAGAGGTTGATACGCAGTATTTT,CASSLGLEVDTQYF,-,TRBJ2-3,many,TRBV12-3/TRBV12-4
TGCAGCGTTGGGGCCCACCCTGGGGAGCTGTTTTTT,CSVGAHPGELFF,-,TRBJ2-2,many,TRBV29-1
TGTGCCAGCAGGCCGTCACTAGCGGGAGTATATACGCAGTATTTT,CASRPSLAGVYTQYF,TRBD2,TRBJ2-3,many,TRBV28
TGTGCCAGCAGTGATAGGGGGACAGGGAATTCACCCCTCCACTTT,CASSDRGTGNSPLHF,TRBD1,TRBJ1-6,many,TRBV25-1
TGCGCCAGCACCTTGGGGGACAGGGGAAACGAGCAGTACTTC,CASTLGDRGNEQYF,TRBD1,TRBJ2-7,many,TRBV5-1
TGCGCCAGCACTCCGGCGGGAGGACTGTACCAAGAGACCCAGTACTTC,CASTPAGGLYQETQYF,TRBD2,TRBJ2-5,many,TRBV5-1
TGTGCCAGCAGTTCCTATAATTACAGGGACTCTGGGGCCAACGTCCTGACTTTC,CASSSYNYRDSGANVLTF,-,TRBJ2-6,many,TRBV6-5
TGTGCCAGCCCTCAACCCGGGGTTATCACAGATACGCAGTATTTT,CASPQPGVITDTQYF,-,TRBJ2-3,many,TRBV27
TGCAGGCGTCCAACTAGCGGGAGTACCCACGAGCAGTACTTC,CRRPTSGSTHEQYF,TRBD2,TRBJ2-7,many,TRBV29-1